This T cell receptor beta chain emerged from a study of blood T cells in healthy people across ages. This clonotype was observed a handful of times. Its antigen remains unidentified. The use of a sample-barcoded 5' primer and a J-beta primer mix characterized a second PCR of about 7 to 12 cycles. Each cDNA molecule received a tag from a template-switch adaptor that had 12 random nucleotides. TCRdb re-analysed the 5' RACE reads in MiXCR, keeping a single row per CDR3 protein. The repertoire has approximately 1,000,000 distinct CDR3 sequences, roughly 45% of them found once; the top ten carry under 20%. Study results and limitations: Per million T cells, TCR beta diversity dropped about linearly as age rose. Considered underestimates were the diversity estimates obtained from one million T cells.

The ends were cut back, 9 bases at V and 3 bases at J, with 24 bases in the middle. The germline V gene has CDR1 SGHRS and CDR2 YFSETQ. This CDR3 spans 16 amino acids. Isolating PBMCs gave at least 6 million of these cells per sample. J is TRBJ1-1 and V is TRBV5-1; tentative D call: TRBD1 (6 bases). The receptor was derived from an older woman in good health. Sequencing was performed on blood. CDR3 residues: CATNRGWGARDTEAFF. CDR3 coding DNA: TGCGCCACCAACCGGGGGTGGGGGGCCCGTGACACTGAAGCTTTCTTT.